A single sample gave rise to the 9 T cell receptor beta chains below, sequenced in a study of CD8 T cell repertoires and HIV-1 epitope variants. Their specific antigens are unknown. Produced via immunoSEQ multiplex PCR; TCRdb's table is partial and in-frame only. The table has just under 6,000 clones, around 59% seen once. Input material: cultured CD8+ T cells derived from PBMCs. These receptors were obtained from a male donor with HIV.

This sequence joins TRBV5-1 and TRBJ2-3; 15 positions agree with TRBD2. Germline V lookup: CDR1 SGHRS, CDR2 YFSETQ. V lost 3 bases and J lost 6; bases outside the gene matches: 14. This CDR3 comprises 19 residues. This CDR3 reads CASSSNPGTSGRSADTQYF. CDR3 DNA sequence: TGCGCCAGCAGCTCAAATCCCGGGACTAGCGGGAGGTCCGCGGATACGCAGTATTTT.

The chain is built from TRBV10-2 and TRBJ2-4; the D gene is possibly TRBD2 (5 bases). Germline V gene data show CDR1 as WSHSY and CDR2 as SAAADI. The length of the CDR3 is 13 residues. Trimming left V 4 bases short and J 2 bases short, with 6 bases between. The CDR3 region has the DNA TGCGCCAGCAGTGCGGGGACCAAAAACATTCAGTACTTC. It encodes CASSAGTKNIQYF.

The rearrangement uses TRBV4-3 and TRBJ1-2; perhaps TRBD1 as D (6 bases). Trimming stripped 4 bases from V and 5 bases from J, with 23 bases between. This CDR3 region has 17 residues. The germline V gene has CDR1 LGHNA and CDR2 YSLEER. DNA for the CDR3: TGCGCCAGCAGCCCCGTAGAGGGGGGCAGTAATTCTTATGGCTACACCTTC. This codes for CASSPVEGGSNSYGYTF.

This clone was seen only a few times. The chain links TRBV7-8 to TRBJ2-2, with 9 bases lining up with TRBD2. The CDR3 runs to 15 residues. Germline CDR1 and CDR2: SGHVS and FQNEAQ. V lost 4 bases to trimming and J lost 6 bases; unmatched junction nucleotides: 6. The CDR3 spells CASSSGLASSGELFF. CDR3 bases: TGTGCCAGCAGCTCGGGACTAGCCTCCTCCGGGGAGCTGTTTTTT.

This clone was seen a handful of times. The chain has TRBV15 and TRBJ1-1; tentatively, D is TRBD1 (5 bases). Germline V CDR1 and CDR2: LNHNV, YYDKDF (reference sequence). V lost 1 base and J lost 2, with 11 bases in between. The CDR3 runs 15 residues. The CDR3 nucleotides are TGTGCCACCAGCAGAGGGACATCTACTAACACTGAAGCTTTCTTT. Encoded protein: CATSRGTSTNTEAFF.

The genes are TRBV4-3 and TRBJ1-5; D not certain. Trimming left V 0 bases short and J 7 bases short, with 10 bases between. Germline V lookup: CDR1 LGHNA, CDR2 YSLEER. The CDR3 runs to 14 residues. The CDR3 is CASSQEVGLQPQHF. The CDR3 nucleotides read TGCGCCAGCAGCCAAGAGGTAGGTCTGCAGCCCCAGCATTTT.

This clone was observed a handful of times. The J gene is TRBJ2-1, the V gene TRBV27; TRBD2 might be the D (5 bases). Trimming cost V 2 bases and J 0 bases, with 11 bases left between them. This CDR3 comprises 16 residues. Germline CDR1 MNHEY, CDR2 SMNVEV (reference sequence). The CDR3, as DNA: TGTGCCAGCAGTTTAAGCGGATCGAGCTCCTACAATGAGCAGTTCTTC. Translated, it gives CASSLSGSSSYNEQFF.

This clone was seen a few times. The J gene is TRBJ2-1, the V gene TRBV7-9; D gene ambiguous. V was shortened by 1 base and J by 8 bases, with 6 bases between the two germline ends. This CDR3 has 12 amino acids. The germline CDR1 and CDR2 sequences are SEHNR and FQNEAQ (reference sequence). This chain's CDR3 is CASSLDPDEQFF. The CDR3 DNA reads TGTGCCAGCAGCTTAGATCCGGATGAGCAGTTCTTC.

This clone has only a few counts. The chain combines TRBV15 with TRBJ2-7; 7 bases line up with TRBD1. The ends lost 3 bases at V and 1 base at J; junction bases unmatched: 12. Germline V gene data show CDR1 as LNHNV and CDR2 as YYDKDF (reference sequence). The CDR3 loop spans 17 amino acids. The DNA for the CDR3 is TGTGCCACCAGCAGCGATTACCGGGACAGCGAATCCTACGAGCAGTACTTC. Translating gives CATSSDYRDSESYEQYF.